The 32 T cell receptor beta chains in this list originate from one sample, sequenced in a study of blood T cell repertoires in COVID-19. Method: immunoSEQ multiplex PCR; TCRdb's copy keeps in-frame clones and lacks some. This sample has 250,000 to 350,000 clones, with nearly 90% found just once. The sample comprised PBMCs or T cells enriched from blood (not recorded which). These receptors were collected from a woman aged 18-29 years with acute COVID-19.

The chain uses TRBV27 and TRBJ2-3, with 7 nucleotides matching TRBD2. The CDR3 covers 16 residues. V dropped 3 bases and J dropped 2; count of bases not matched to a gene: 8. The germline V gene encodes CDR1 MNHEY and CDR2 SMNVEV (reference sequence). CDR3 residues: CASSLGAGPYTDTQYF. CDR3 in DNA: TGTGCCAGCAGTTTGGGAGCGGGACCCTACACAGATACGCAGTATTTT.

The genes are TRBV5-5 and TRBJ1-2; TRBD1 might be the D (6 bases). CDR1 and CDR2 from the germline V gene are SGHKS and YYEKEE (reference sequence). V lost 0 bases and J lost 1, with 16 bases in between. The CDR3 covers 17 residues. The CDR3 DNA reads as TGTGCCAGCAGCTTGGCCCATCCTCGGACAGTTAACTATGGCTACACCTTC. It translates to CASSLAHPRTVNYGYTF.

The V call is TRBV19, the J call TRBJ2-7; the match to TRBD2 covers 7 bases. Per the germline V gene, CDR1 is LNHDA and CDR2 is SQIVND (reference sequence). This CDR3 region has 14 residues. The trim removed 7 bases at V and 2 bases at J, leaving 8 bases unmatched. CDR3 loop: CASKAGFSTYEQYF. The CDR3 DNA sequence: TGTGCCAGTAAAGCGGGGTTCTCCACCTACGAGCAGTACTTC.

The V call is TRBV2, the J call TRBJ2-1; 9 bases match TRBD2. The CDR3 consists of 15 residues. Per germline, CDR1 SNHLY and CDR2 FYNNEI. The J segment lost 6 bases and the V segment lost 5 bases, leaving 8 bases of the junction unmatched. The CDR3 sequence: CASSPDMGLANEQFF. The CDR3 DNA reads TGTGCCAGCAGTCCCGACATGGGACTAGCCAATGAGCAGTTCTTC.

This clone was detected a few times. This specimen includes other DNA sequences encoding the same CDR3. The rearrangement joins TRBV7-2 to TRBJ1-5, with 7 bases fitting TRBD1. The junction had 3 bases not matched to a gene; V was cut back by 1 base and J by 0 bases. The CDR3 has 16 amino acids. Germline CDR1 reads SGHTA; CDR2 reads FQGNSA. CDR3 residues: CASSLGQGVSNQPQHF. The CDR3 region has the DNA TGTGCCAGCAGCTTAGGACAGGGAGTTAGCAATCAGCCCCAGCATTTT.

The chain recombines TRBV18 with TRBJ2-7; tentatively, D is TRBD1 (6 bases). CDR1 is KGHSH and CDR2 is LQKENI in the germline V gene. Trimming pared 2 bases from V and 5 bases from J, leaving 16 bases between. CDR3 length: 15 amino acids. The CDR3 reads CASSPVSLQGDEQYF. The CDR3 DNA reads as TGTGCCAGCTCACCAGTCAGTTTACAGGGAGACGAGCAGTACTTC.

CDR3 residues: CASSHYGGGRALGETQYF. In DNA form, the CDR3 reads TGTGCCAGCAGCCACTACGGAGGCGGGAGGGCCCTTGGGGAGACCCAGTACTTC. The gene calls are TRBV3-1 (or the pseudogene TRBV3-2) and TRBJ2-5; 9 positions agree with TRBD2. V was clipped by 3 bases and J by 5 bases; unmatched bases: 16. This CDR3 is 18 amino acids long. Germline-derived CDR1 and CDR2 are LGHDT and YNNKEL (reference sequence).

CDR3 sequence reads: CASSPNGQGALNTIYF. The CDR3 DNA sequence: TGTGCCAGCTCACCAAATGGACAGGGGGCTCTAAACACCATATATTTT. V and J are TRBV18 and TRBJ1-3, with TRBD1 identical over 11 bases. Germline CDR1 and CDR2: KGHSH and LQKENI. V gave up 2 bases and J gave up 6 bases; unmatched junction bases: 6. This CDR3 is built from 16 residues.

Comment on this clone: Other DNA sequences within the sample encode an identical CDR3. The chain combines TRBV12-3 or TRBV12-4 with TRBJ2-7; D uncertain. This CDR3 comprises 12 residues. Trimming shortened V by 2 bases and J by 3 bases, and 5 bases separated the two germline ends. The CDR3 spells CASSLSGYEQYF. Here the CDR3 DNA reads TGTGCCAGCAGTTTATCGGGCTACGAGCAGTACTTC.

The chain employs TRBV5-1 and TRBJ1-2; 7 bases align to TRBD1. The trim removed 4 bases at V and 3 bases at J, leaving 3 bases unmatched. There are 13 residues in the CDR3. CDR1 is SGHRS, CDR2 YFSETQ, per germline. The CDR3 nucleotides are TGCGCCAGCAGCCCCGGACAGGACTATGGCTACACCTTC. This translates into CASSPGQDYGYTF.

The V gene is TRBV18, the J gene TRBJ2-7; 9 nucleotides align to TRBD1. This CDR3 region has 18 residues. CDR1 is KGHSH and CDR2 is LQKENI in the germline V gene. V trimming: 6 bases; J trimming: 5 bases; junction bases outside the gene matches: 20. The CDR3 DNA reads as TGTGCCAGCTCCCTCACCACAATACAGGGGGCTAATTGGGACGAGCAGTACTTC. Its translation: CASSLTTIQGANWDEQYF.

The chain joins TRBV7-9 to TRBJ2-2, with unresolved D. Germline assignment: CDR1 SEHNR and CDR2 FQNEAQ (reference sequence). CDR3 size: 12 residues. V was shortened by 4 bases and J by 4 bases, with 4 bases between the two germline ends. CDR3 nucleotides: TGTGCCAGCAGCTCCAGCACCGGGGAGCTGTTTTTT. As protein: CASSSSTGELFF.

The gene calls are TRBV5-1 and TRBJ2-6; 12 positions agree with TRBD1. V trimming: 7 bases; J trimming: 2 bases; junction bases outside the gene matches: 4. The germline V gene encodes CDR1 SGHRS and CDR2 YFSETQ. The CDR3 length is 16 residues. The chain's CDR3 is CASSGQGAPGANVLTF. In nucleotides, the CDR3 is TGCGCCAGCTCGGGACAGGGGGCGCCTGGGGCCAACGTCCTGACTTTC.

CDR3 DNA: TGTGCCAGCAGTTTTTTGTTGGGCAGTCAGCCCCAGCATTTT. This codes for CASSFLLGSQPQHF. The J gene is TRBJ1-5, the V gene TRBV28; the D is unclear. The germline V gene has CDR1 MDHEN and CDR2 SYDVKM. This CDR3 is built from 14 residues. V gave up 3 bases and J gave up 6 bases, with 12 bases separating them. The full variable domain, rest sourced from reference TRBV28 and TRBJ1-5, is DVKVTQSSRYLVKRTGEKVFLECVQDMDHENMFWYRQDPGLGLRLIYFSYDVKMKEKGDIPEGYSVSREKKERFSLILESASTNQTSMYLCASSFLLGSQPQHFGDGTRLSIL.

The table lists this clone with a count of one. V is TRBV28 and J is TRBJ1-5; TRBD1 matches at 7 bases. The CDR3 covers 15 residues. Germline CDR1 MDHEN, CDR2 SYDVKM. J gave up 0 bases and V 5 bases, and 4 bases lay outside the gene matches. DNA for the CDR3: TGTGCCAGCAGTGAAAGACAGGGTAGCAATCAGCCCCAGCATTTT. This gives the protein CASSERQGSNQPQHF. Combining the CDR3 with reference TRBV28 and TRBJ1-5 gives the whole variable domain DVKVTQSSRYLVKRTGEKVFLECVQDMDHENMFWYRQDPGLGLRLIYFSYDVKMKEKGDIPEGYSVSREKKERFSLILESASTNQTSMYLCASSERQGSNQPQHFGDGTRLSIL.

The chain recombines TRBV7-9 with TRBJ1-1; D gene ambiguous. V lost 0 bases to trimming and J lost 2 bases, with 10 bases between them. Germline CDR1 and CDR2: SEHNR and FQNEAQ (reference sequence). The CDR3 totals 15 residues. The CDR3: CASSLALYGNTEAFF. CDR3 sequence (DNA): TGTGCCAGCAGCTTAGCGCTGTACGGTAACACTGAAGCTTTCTTT. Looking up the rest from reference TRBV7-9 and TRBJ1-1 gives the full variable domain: DTGVSQNPRHKITKRGQNVTFRCDPISEHNRLYWYRQTLGQGPEFLTYFQNEAQLEKSRLLSDRFSAERPKGSFSTLEIQRTEQGDSAMYLCASSLALYGNTEAFFGQGTRLTVV.

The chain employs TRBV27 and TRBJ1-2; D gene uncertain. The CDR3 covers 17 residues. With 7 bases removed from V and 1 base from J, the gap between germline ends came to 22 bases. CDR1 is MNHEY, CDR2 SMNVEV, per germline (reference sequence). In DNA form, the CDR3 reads TGTGCCAGCACCTCTAGGTGGGAGGTTGATCGTAACTATGGCTACACCTTC. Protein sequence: CASTSRWEVDRNYGYTF.

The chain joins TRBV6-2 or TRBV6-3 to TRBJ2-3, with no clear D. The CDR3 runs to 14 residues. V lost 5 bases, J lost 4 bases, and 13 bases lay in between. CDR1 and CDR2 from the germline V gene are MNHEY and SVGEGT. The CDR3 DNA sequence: TGTGCCAGCAGTAACACCCCGCCCCCAGATACGCAGTATTTT. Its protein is CASSNTPPPDTQYF.

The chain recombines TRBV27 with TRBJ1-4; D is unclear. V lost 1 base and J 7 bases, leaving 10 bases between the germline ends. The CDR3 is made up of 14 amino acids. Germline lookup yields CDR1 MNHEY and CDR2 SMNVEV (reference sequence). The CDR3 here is CASSLYPGIEKLFF. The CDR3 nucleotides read TGTGCCAGCAGTTTATATCCGGGGATTGAAAAACTGTTTTTT.

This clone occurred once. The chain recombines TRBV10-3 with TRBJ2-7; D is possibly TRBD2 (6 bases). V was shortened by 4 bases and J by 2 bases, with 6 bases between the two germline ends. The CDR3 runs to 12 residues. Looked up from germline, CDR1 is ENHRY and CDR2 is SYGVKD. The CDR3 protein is CAISGTTYEQYF. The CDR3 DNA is TGTGCCATCAGTGGGACTACCTACGAGCAGTACTTC.

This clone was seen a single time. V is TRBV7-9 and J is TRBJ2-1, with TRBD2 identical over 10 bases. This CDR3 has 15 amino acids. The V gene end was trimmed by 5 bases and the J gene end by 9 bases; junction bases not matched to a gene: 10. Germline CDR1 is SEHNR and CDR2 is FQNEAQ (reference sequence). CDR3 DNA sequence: TGTGCCAGCAGCCTCGGGACTAGCGTTCCCTTTGAGCAGTTCTTC. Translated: CASSLGTSVPFEQFF. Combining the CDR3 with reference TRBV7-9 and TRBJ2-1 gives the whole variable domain DTGVSQNPRHKITKRGQNVTFRCDPISEHNRLYWYRQTLGQGPEFLTYFQNEAQLEKSRLLSDRFSAERPKGSFSTLEIQRTEQGDSAMYLCASSLGTSVPFEQFFGPGTRLTVL.

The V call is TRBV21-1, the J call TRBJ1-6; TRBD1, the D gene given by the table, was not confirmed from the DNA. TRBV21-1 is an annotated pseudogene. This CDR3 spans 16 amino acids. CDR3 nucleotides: TGTGCCAGCAGAAAAAGGTCGGGACAGGAGCATTCACCCCTCCACTTT. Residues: CASRKRSGQEHSPLHF.

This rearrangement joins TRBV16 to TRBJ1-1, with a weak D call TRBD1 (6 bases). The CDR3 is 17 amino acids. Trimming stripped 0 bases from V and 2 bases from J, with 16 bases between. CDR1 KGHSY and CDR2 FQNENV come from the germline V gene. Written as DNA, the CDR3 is TGTGCCAGCAGCCAATCTTTGGCAGGGGCGAGAAACACTGAAGCTTTCTTT. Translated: CASSQSLAGARNTEAFF.

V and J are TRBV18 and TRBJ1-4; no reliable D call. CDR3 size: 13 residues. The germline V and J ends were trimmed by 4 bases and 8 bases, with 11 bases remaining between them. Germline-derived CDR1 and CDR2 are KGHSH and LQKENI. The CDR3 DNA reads TGTGCCAGCTCACTACTAGCGGGGGAAAAACTGTTTTTT. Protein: CASSLLAGEKLFF.

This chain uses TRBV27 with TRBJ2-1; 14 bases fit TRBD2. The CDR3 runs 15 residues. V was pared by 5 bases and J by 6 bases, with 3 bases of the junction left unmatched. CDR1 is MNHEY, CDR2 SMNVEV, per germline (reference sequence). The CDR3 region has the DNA TGTGCCAGCAGTCCCGGGACTAGCGGGAGCAATGAGCAGTTCTTC. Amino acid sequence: CASSPGTSGSNEQFF.

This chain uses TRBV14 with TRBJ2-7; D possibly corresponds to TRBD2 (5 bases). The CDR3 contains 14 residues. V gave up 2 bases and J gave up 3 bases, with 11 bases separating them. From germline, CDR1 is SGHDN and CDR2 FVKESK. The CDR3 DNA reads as TGTGCCAGCAGCCAACCGCACGGGAACTACGAGCAGTACTTC. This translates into CASSQPHGNYEQYF. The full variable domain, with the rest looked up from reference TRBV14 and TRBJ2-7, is EAGVTQFPSHSVIEKGQTVTLRCDPISGHDNLYWYRRVMGKEIKFLLHFVKESKQDESGMPNNRFLAERTGGTYSTLKVQPAELEDSGVYFCASSQPHGNYEQYFGPGTRLTVT.

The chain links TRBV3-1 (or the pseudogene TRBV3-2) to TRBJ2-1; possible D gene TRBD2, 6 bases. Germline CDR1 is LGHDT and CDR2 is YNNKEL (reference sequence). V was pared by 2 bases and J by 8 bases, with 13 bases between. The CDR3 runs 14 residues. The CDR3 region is CASSQRLLADEQFF. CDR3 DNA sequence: TGTGCCAGCAGCCAAAGATTACTAGCCGATGAGCAGTTCTTC.

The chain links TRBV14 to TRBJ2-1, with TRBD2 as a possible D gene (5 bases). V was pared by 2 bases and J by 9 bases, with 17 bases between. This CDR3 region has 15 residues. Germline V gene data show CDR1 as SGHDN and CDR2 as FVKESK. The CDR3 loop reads CASSQQHTGISEQFF. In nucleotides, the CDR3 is TGTGCCAGCAGCCAACAGCACACGGGGATTAGTGAGCAGTTCTTC. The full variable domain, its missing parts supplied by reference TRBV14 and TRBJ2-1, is EAGVTQFPSHSVIEKGQTVTLRCDPISGHDNLYWYRRVMGKEIKFLLHFVKESKQDESGMPNNRFLAERTGGTYSTLKVQPAELEDSGVYFCASSQQHTGISEQFFGPGTRLTVL.

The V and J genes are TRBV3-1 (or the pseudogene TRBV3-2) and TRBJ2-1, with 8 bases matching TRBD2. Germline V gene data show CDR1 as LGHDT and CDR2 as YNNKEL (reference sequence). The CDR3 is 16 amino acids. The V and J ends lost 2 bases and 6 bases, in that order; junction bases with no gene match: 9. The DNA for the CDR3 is TGTGCCAGCAGCCAACAAACAAGCGGGGGTCTCAATGAGCAGTTCTTC. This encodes CASSQQTSGGLNEQFF.

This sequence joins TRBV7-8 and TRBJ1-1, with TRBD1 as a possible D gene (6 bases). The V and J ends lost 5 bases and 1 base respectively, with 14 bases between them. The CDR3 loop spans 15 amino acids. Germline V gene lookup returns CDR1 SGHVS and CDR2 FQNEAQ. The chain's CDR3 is CASSAYRGRNTEAFF. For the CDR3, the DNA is TGTGCCAGCAGCGCCTATAGGGGGAGGAACACTGAAGCTTTCTTT.

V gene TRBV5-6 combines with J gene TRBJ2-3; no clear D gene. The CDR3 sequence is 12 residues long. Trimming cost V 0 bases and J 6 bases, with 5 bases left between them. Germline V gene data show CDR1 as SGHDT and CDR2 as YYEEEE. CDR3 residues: CASSLAGDTQYF. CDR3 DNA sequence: TGTGCCAGCAGCTTGGCCGGGGATACGCAGTATTTT.

The DNA of the CDR3 is TGTGCCATCAGTGGCCTCGGACTAGCGGGGGCATTGAACACCGGGGAGCTGTTTTTT. It codes for CAISGLGLAGALNTGELFF. The chain couples TRBV10-3 to TRBJ2-2; 13 nucleotides match TRBD2. Trimming took 4 bases from V and 1 from J; bases not matched to a gene: 9. This CDR3 contains 19 residues. CDR1 is ENHRY and CDR2 is SYGVKD in the germline V gene.